Following are 32 T cell receptor beta chains from one sample sequenced in a study of T cell repertoires in cytomegalovirus infection. The antigens for these receptors are not known. MiXCR was run by TCRdb on the reads, yielding one entry per CDR3 protein. The sample contains over 100,000 distinct CDR3 sequences, around 9.1% of which appear only once. What was sequenced was PBMCs, sequenced either directly or after in vitro stimulation (not recorded which). These receptors were collected from a human donor in good health (CMV status not recorded). Some clones in this sample may be carry-over from other donors' samples.

This sequence joins TRBV11-2 and TRBJ2-7, with no clear D. This CDR3 has 13 amino acids. From germline, CDR1 is SGHAT and CDR2 FQNNGV. Trimming took 2 bases from V and 3 from J, leaving 8 bases between them. CDR3 nucleotides: TGTGCCAGCAGCTTAATACGCCTCTACGAGCAGTACGTC. Protein sequence: CASSLIRLYEQYV.

The chain uses TRBV7-9 and TRBJ2-5; tentatively, D is TRBD1 (6 bases). Trimming took off 4 bases at V and 9 bases at J, with 9 bases between the two ends. CDR3 size: 11 residues. CDR1 is SEHNR and CDR2 is FQNEAQ in the germline V gene (reference sequence). The CDR3, as DNA: TGTGCCAGCAGCTATCGACAGGCCCAGTACTTC. Encoded protein: CASSYRQAQYF.

This clonotype came up a few times. This chain uses TRBV12-3 or TRBV12-4 with TRBJ1-2; D is ambiguous. Trimming took off 6 bases at V and 4 bases at J, with 15 bases between the two ends. The CDR3 consists of 14 residues. The CDR3 nucleotides are TGTGCCAGCAGCCCCTCCGTGTCGGGCTATGGCTACACCTTC. Encoded protein: CASSPSVSGYGYTF.

This clonotype showed up many times. The chain combines TRBV7-2 with TRBJ2-7, with 10 bases matching TRBD1. The germline CDR1 and CDR2 sequences are SGHTA and FQGNSA. Trimming at V came to 2 bases and at J to 4 bases, leaving 8 bases not matched to a gene. This CDR3 contains 16 residues. CDR3 loop: CASSLYGTGVKYEQYF. DNA for the CDR3: TGTGCCAGCAGCTTATACGGGACAGGGGTAAAGTACGAGCAGTACTTC.

The rearrangement joins TRBV6-1 to TRBJ2-7; the D is unclear. V lost 1 base and J 4 bases, leaving 17 bases between the germline ends. The CDR3 is 16 amino acids. Germline V gene sequence: CDR1 MNHNS, CDR2 SASEGT. This CDR3 reads CASSEGSRLQDYEQYF. The CDR3 DNA follows: TGTGCCAGCAGTGAAGGTTCCCGTCTCCAGGATTACGAGCAGTACTTC.

This clonotype was picked up many times. The chain uses TRBV7-2 and TRBJ2-1; 7 bases are shared with TRBD2. The CDR3 is 15 amino acids. In germline, CDR1 is SGHTA, CDR2 FQGNSA. V lost 0 bases to trimming and J lost 3 bases; unmatched junction nucleotides: 2. CDR3 sequence: CASSLATGGYNEQFF. The CDR3 coding sequence is TGTGCCAGCAGCTTAGCGACGGGAGGCTACAATGAGCAGTTCTTC.

Ten or more counts support this clonotype. This sequence joins TRBV6-5 and TRBJ2-1, with 13 bases aligning to TRBD2. CDR1 and CDR2 (germline): MNHEY, SVGAGI. The J segment lost 6 bases and the V segment lost 3 bases, leaving 5 bases of the junction unmatched. The CDR3 consists of 16 residues. CDR3 protein: CASSYSGTSGINEQFF. In DNA, the CDR3 is TGTGCCAGCAGTTATTCCGGGACTAGCGGGATCAATGAGCAGTTCTTC.

This clonotype was seen many times. The chain joins TRBV12-3 or TRBV12-4 to TRBJ2-5; tentative D call: TRBD2 (5 bases). V gave up 5 bases and J gave up 2 bases, with 12 bases separating them. The CDR3 spans 14 residues. The CDR3 sequence is CASSPRAAQETQYF. CDR3 nucleotides: TGTGCCAGCAGTCCGAGGGCGGCGCAAGAGACCCAGTACTTC.

This clonotype has a count of ten or more. The chain joins TRBV6-2 or TRBV6-3 to TRBJ2-5, with TRBD1 matching 9 bases. The V gene end was trimmed by 7 bases and the J gene end by 4 bases; junction bases not matched to a gene: 10. The CDR3 is 15 residues long. Per germline, CDR1 MNHEY and CDR2 SVGEGT. CDR3 DNA: TGTGCCAGCACCGTCACAGGGGGCGCGGGAGAGACCCAGTACTTC. This codes for CASTVTGGAGETQYF.

The rearrangement joins TRBV7-9 to TRBJ1-3; D ambiguous. Germline lookup yields CDR1 SEHNR and CDR2 FQNEAQ (reference sequence). This CDR3 region has 15 residues. V was cut by 2 bases and J by 0 bases, with 8 bases left in between. The DNA for the CDR3 is TGTGCCAGCAGCTTATCGTTCCTCTCTGGAAACACCATATATTTT. Protein: CASSLSFLSGNTIYF. The full variable domain, completed using reference TRBV7-9 and TRBJ1-3, is DTGVSQNPRHKITKRGQNVTFRCDPISEHNRLYWYRQTLGQGPEFLTYFQNEAQLEKSRLLSDRFSAERPKGSFSTLEIQRTEQGDSAMYLCASSLSFLSGNTIYFGEGSWLTVV.

This clonotype has more than one count but fewer than ten. The J gene is TRBJ2-1, the V gene TRBV14; 9 bases line up with TRBD2. Germline V CDR1 and CDR2: SGHDN, FVKESK. V shed 0 bases, J shed 5 bases, and the junction held 11 bases outside the gene matches. The CDR3 is 18 amino acids. CDR3 in amino acids: CASSQDRPSAGGHNEQFF. CDR3 DNA sequence: TGTGCCAGCAGCCAAGATCGGCCTTCGGCGGGAGGGCACAATGAGCAGTTCTTC.

This clonotype was counted many times. This rearrangement joins TRBV7-6 to TRBJ2-3, with D possibly matching TRBD2 (5 bases). Germline CDR1 and CDR2: SGHVS and FNYEAQ. The CDR3 is 13 residues long. Trimming stripped 6 bases from V and 2 bases from J, with 9 bases between. CDR3: CASSWTVTDTQYF. Written as DNA, the CDR3 is TGTGCCAGCAGTTGGACTGTCACAGATACGCAGTATTTT.

A few counts support this clonotype. The rearrangement uses TRBV7-2 and TRBJ2-5; 7 bases line up with TRBD1. Germline loops: CDR1 SGHTA, CDR2 FQGNSA. With 5 bases clipped from V and 4 bases from J, the junction kept 7 bases outside the gene matches. This CDR3 region has 14 residues. CDR3 DNA sequence: TGTGCCAGCAGCCCGGACAGGAATCGAGAGACCCAGTACTTC. Amino acids: CASSPDRNRETQYF.

In its sample, this clonotype was seen many times. This chain uses TRBV7-2 with TRBJ1-1; TRBD1 is a possible D gene (5 bases). Deletions cut 5 bases from V and 6 bases from J, with 13 bases between. The germline V gene has CDR1 SGHTA and CDR2 FQGNSA. This CDR3 is 13 amino acids long. CDR3 in amino acids: CASSRNRPAEAFF. The CDR3, as DNA: TGTGCCAGCAGCCGAAACAGGCCCGCTGAAGCTTTCTTT.

In its sample, this clonotype was seen many times. V gene TRBV12-3 or TRBV12-4 combines with J gene TRBJ2-1, with D unclear. The CDR3 is 14 residues long. The V end was cut by 4 bases, the J end by 4 bases, with 11 bases between. CDR3 nucleotides: TGTGCCAGCAGTTCCGTTGACCCGTACAATGAGCAGTTCTTC. Its protein is CASSSVDPYNEQFF.

This clonotype has more than one count but fewer than ten. The chain recombines TRBV14 with TRBJ1-2, with D hard to call. Germline CDR1 is SGHDN and CDR2 is FVKESK. The CDR3 contains 14 residues. Trimming shortened V by 1 base and J by 2 bases, and 8 bases separated the two germline ends. The CDR3 spells CASSQGTENYGYTF. Written as DNA, the CDR3 is TGTGCCAGCAGCCAAGGGACCGAAAACTATGGCTACACCTTC.

This clonotype was detected ten times or more. CDR3 DNA sequence: TGTGCCAGCAGAGCCCCCTCCCCCCTCCGGGATACGCAGTATTTT. Amino acids: CASRAPSPLRDTQYF. The gene calls are TRBV6-6 and TRBJ2-3, with D hard to call. This CDR3 is 15 amino acids long. V lost 6 bases to trimming and J lost 6 bases, with 19 bases between them. Germline V gene data show CDR1 as MNHNY and CDR2 as SVGAGI (reference sequence).

This clonotype was observed a few times. The rearrangement links TRBV12-3 or TRBV12-4 to TRBJ1-2; the D gene is possibly TRBD1 (5 bases). Between the trimmed V and J ends, which lost 3 bases and 8 bases, there was a span of 16 bases. The CDR3 spans 14 residues. The CDR3 region has the DNA TGTGCCAGCAGTTTCTTTTCAGGTTCAGGGGGCTACACCTTC. Protein: CASSFFSGSGGYTF.

The chain uses TRBV20-1 and TRBJ2-5, with 7 bases matching TRBD1. The J segment lost 2 bases and the V segment lost 7 bases, leaving 1 base of the junction unmatched. Germline V lookup: CDR1 DFQATT, CDR2 SNEGSKA (reference sequence). The CDR3 runs 11 residues. This CDR3 is CSGRGQETQYF. CDR3 nucleotides: TGCAGTGGCAGGGGGCAAGAGACCCAGTACTTC.

The chain carries TRBV2 and TRBJ2-5, with TRBD2 matching over 15 bases. The CDR3 has 15 amino acids. Germline V CDR1 and CDR2: SNHLY, FYNNEI. The V segment lost 6 bases and the J segment 4 bases; nucleotides outside the gene matches: 3. CDR3 protein: CASRQGLAGGETQYF. In DNA form, the CDR3 reads TGTGCCAGCAGGCAGGGACTAGCGGGAGGAGAGACCCAGTACTTC.

This clonotype was detected many times. The chain couples TRBV7-8 to TRBJ1-1, with 9 nucleotides matching TRBD1. CDR3 length equals 13 residues. V was pared by 3 bases and J by 5 bases, with 1 base of the junction left unmatched. CDR1 is SGHVS and CDR2 is FQNEAQ in the germline V gene. The CDR3 region has the DNA TGTGCCAGCAGCTTGGACAGGGGAACTGAAGCTTTCTTT. Its translation is CASSLDRGTEAFF.

The chain employs TRBV20-1 and TRBJ2-2; D is unclear. V was shortened by 2 bases and J by 1 base, with 5 bases between the two germline ends. The CDR3 has 13 amino acids. Germline CDR1 reads DFQATT; CDR2 reads SNEGSKA (reference sequence). CDR3 sequence (DNA): TGCAGTGCTAGAAGAAAGAACACCGGGGAGCTGTTTTTT. Translated, it gives CSARRKNTGELFF.

The chain carries TRBV5-6 and TRBJ2-5; 9 nucleotides line up with TRBD2. Germline CDR1 and CDR2: SGHDT and YYEEEE. This CDR3 is built from 16 residues. V dropped 0 bases and J dropped 2; count of bases not matched to a gene: 5. The CDR3 loop is CASSLVTLAGQETQYF. The DNA of the CDR3 is TGTGCCAGCAGCTTGGTAACCCTAGCGGGACAAGAGACCCAGTACTTC.

This clonotype was observed many times. The CDR3 region is CASSQRGNPADTIYF. The CDR3 DNA follows: TGCGCCAGCAGCCAAAGGGGCAACCCAGCGGACACCATATATTTT. The chain recombines TRBV4-3 with TRBJ1-3, with a possible D match to TRBD1 (5 bases). The ends were cut back, 2 bases at V and 8 bases at J, with 16 bases in the middle. Germline loops: CDR1 LGHNA, CDR2 YSLEER. The length of the CDR3 is 15 residues.

This clonotype occurred many times. The chain combines TRBV28 with TRBJ1-1; D ambiguous. This CDR3 has 14 amino acids. Germline CDR1 reads MDHEN; CDR2 reads SYDVKM. V gave up 6 bases and J gave up 4 bases, with 15 bases separating them. Here the CDR3 DNA reads TGTGCCAGCAGCCCCGACAAATTCGGCACTGAAGCTTTCTTT. This gives the protein CASSPDKFGTEAFF. Full variable domain (outside the CDR3, taken from reference TRBV28 and TRBJ1-1): DVKVTQSSRYLVKRTGEKVFLECVQDMDHENMFWYRQDPGLGLRLIYFSYDVKMKEKGDIPEGYSVSREKKERFSLILESASTNQTSMYLCASSPDKFGTEAFFGQGTRLTVV.

In this sample, this clonotype turned up many times. The rearrangement links TRBV7-2 to TRBJ1-2; TRBD1 agrees at 10 bases. The germline V gene encodes CDR1 SGHTA and CDR2 FQGNSA. After removal of 5 bases from V and 6 bases from J, the junction contained 9 bases not matched to a gene. There are 15 residues in the CDR3. The CDR3 protein is CASSLHRTGGNGYTF. The CDR3 nucleotides read TGTGCCAGCAGCCTACACAGGACAGGGGGAAATGGCTACACCTTC.

This clonotype has at least ten counts. This chain uses TRBV11-2 with TRBJ1-1; D gene ambiguous. The CDR3 has 12 residues. The V and J ends lost 0 bases and 5 bases respectively, with 4 bases between them. Germline assignment: CDR1 SGHAT and CDR2 FQNNGV. The CDR3 DNA follows: TGTGCCAGCAGCTTAGATCTAACTGAAGCTTTCTTT. This encodes CASSLDLTEAFF.

This clonotype was seen more than once but under ten times. V usage is TRBV10-3 and J usage is TRBJ2-5, with 8 bases matching TRBD1. CDR1 and CDR2 (germline): ENHRY, SYGVKD. This CDR3 region has 14 residues. The ends lost 4 bases at V and 4 bases at J; junction bases unmatched: 5. CDR3 DNA sequence: TGTGCCATCAGTGGGTTACAGGGGGGAGAGACCCAGTACTTC. Translation: CAISGLQGGETQYF.

This clonotype was picked up many times. This chain links TRBV24-1 with TRBJ2-1; TRBD2 aligns across 8 bases. Germline CDR1 and CDR2: KGHDR and SFDVKD. The V segment lost 1 base and the J segment 1 base; nucleotides outside the gene matches: 2. The CDR3 contains 16 residues. CDR3 coding DNA: TGTGCCACCAGTGATTTAGCGGGAGCGTCCTACAATGAGCAGTTCTTC. It yields the protein CATSDLAGASYNEQFF.

This clonotype was counted at least ten times. The V and J genes are TRBV7-8 and TRBJ1-1; 8 bases agree with TRBD1. CDR1 and CDR2 (germline): SGHVS, FQNEAQ. V gave up 6 bases and J gave up 8 bases; unmatched junction bases: 5. This CDR3 contains 12 residues. In DNA form, the CDR3 reads TGTGCCAGCAGGTTACAGGGGGTGGAAGCTTTCTTT. This encodes CASRLQGVEAFF.

This clonotype was counted a few times. The V call is TRBV11-3, the J call TRBJ2-2; D possibly uses TRBD1 or TRBD2 (5 bases each). The CDR3 is made up of 15 amino acids. From germline, CDR1 is SGHNT and CDR2 YENEEA. V was pared by 3 bases and J by 5 bases, with 13 bases between. The CDR3 DNA is TGTGCCAGCAGCTTTGGGACGGCCTTTACCGGGGAGCTGTTTTTT. Protein product: CASSFGTAFTGELFF. The full variable domain, in which reference TRBV11-3 and TRBJ2-2 provide the parts outside the CDR3, is EAGVVQSPRYKIIEKKQPVAFWCNPISGHNTLYWYLQNLGQGPELLIRYENEEAVDDSQLPKDRFSAERLKGVDSTLKIQPAELGDSAVYLCASSFGTAFTGELFFGEGSRLTVL.

The gene calls are TRBV24-1 and TRBJ1-1; D unresolved. This CDR3 is built from 13 residues. V lost 4 bases and J 3 bases, leaving 8 bases between the germline ends. Germline V lookup: CDR1 KGHDR, CDR2 SFDVKD. CDR3 DNA sequence: TGTGCCACCAGTGAGCCGGGAGACACTGAAGCTTTCTTT. It specifies CATSEPGDTEAFF.